These T cell receptor beta chains were read from a single sample in a study of cytomegalovirus exposure and HLA in healthy donors. Libraries were prepared by immunoSEQ multiplex PCR; TCRdb keeps only in-frame clonotypes and omits some of them. The table shows 100,000 to 150,000 clones, with roughly 83% occurring only once. Sequencing was carried out using PBMCs. Receptors originate from a man aged 18-30 years in good health and CMV-seropositive. The CDR3 runs from the conserved cysteine through the conserved F or W. The D gene is left open where the match is weak. Only part of the rows carry a size: once, few, many, or a class if the clone is expanded.

D: TRBD2; V: TRBV5-4; J: TRBJ2-1; size: once; CDR3: CASSLSGAGTRIFF; DNA: TGTGCCAGCAGCTTATCGGGCGCCGGGACTAGGATCTTCTTC
D: TRBD1; V: TRBV30; J: TRBJ2-7; size: NA; CDR3: CAWGTGGIVSYEQYF; DNA: TGTGCCTGGGGGACAGGGGGAATCGTCTCCTACGAGCAGTACTTC
D: NA; V: TRBV7-8; J: TRBJ2-7; size: NA; CDR3: CASSLAEGPYEQYF; DNA: TGTGCCAGCAGCTTAGCGGAGGGACCCTACGAGCAGTACTTC
D: NA; V: TRBV1; J: TRBJ2-5; size: NA; CDR3: CTSSPTLAGPCVWGGRCETQYF; DNA: TGCACCAGCAGCCCCACACTGGCGGGGCCATGTGTGTGGGGGGGCCGTTGCGAGACCCAGTACTTC
D: TRBD1; V: TRBV29-1; J: TRBJ2-3; size: NA; CDR3: CSVDDHPFGQDTDTQYF; DNA: TGCAGCGTTGATGATCACCCATTCGGACAGGACACAGATACGCAGTATTTT
D: NA; V: TRBV5-6; J: TRBJ1-5; size: NA; CDR3: CASSLLDNNQPQHF; DNA: TGTGCCAGCAGCTTGTTGGACAACAATCAGCCCCAGCATTTT
D: NA; V: TRBV6-4; J: TRBJ1-2; size: once; CDR3: CASSDLGQLTNYGYTF; DNA: TGTGCCAGCAGTGACCTCGGACAGCTTACTAACTATGGCTACACCTTC
D: NA; V: TRBV18; J: TRBJ2-7; size: once; CDR3: CASSPGRGSYEQYF; DNA: TGTGCCAGCTCACCAGGGAGAGGGTCCTACGAGCAGTACTTC
D: NA; V: TRBV2; J: TRBJ1-5; size: NA; CDR3: CASGDDQPQHF; DNA: TGTGCCAGTGGAGATGATCAGCCCCAGCATTTT
D: TRBD2; V: TRBV18; J: TRBJ2-3; size: NA; CDR3: CASSPTPGTSGGFGTDTQYF; DNA: TGTGCCAGCTCACCAACCCCCGGTACTAGCGGGGGGTTTGGCACAGATACGCAGTATTTT
D: NA; V: TRBV11-2; J: TRBJ1-1; size: once; CDR3: CASSLVPDTTEAFF; DNA: TGTGCCAGCAGCTTAGTCCCCGACACCACTGAAGCTTTCTTT
D: NA; V: TRBV30; J: TRBJ1-2; size: NA; CDR3: CAWSVARGYTF; DNA: TGTGCCTGGAGTGTAGCGCGGGGCTACACCTTC
D: TRBD1; V: TRBV30; J: TRBJ1-1; size: NA; CDR3: CAWSVQGASSEAFF; DNA: TGTGCCTGGAGTGTACAGGGGGCTTCTTCTGAAGCTTTCTTT
D: NA; V: TRBV5-4; J: TRBJ2-1; size: NA; CDR3: CASSLGGGFSYNEQFF; DNA: TGTGCCAGCAGCTTGGGCGGTGGCTTCTCCTACAATGAGCAGTTCTTC
D: NA; V: TRBV28; J: TRBJ1-4; size: few; CDR3: CASSPFSLTGMHEKLFF; DNA: TGTGCCAGCAGCCCTTTTTCCCTAACAGGGATGCACGAAAAACTGTTTTTT
D: TRBD2; V: TRBV11-2; J: TRBJ2-3; size: NA; CDR3: CASSGLAGVDTQYF; DNA: TGTGCCAGCAGCGGGCTAGCGGGGGTAGATACGCAGTATTTT
D: NA; V: TRBV28; J: TRBJ2-2; size: few; CDR3: CASSLSPGTGELFF; DNA: TGTGCCAGCAGTTTATCCCCAGGCACCGGGGAGCTGTTTTTT
D: NA; V: TRBV6-1; J: TRBJ2-1; size: NA; CDR3: CASTVGTPHEQFF; DNA: TGTGCCAGCACTGTCGGGACACCTCATGAGCAGTTCTTC
D: NA; V: TRBV5-6; J: TRBJ1-2; size: NA; CDR3: CASSVRQIAYGYTF; DNA: TGTGCCAGCAGCGTTCGACAGATAGCCTATGGCTACACCTTC
D: NA; V: TRBV7-6; J: TRBJ1-5; size: NA; CDR3: CASSSTLGGLSNQPQHF; DNA: TGTGCCAGCAGCTCCACCCTGGGGGGGTTGAGCAATCAGCCCCAGCATTTT
D: NA; V: TRBV30; J: TRBJ1-1; size: few; CDR3: CAWSPPSEAFF; DNA: TGTGCCTGGAGTCCCCCGTCTGAAGCTTTCTTT
D: NA; V: TRBV5-8; J: TRBJ1-5; size: NA; CDR3: CASSLVEGNAQHF; DNA: TGTGCCAGCAGCTTGGTGGAGGGAAATGCCCAGCATTTT